Below, one TCR beta chain is given with its context. No cognate antigen has been identified for it. Base qualities were left out, and no much larger clone turns up one base away. In the same sample, other DNA sequences code for this CDR3. This sample is part of a study of shared T cell receptors in the human thymus (dated by TCRdb to the early 2020s). The study in broad terms: The study investigated the way shared, self-reactive T-cell receptor alpha chains are produced in the human thymus.

Measured from the cysteine to the phenylalanine, the CDR3 is 16 residues long. Of the read, only the CDR3 DNA is kept; its 48 bases are in frame from base 1. Trimming removed 5 bases from V and 7 bases from J; the gene matches leave 11 bases unexplained. The germline V gene gives CDR1 as SGHVS and CDR2 as FQNEAQ. Libraries were constructed by the immunoSEQ multiplex PCR assay. TCRdb carries this immuneACCESS record with in-frame sequences only. Its versions omit some clonotypes, under half of them owing to an unresolved V gene in the studies checked, with the rest unexplained. For this sample there are about 660,000 clones; 70% to 90% appear just once. The top ten clonotypes cover 0.0094% of the sample. This sample also appeared in a second study, on human thymus T cells. Per the second study: The donors were immunologically healthy infants in Finland who had open corrective cardiac surgery for congenital heart defects. Thymus tissue was collected as surgical resects that were removed during corrective cardiac surgery. V and J gene segment usage appeared biased in both thymic and peripheral blood repertoires. The related research reported highly overlapping thymic TCR repertoires among unrelated individuals. The study characterized TCR alpha and beta repertoires from about 8 infant thymus samples and a few related peripheral blood samples. Donor ages ranged from about 6 to 244 days, and the cohort comprised six or seven male and a couple of female infants. Thymocytes were mechanically released from the tissue and were stored as pellets of about 10-30 million cells at -70 degrees C. Genomic DNA was extracted from frozen cell pellets with a QIAsymphony instrument. The immunoSEQ multiplex PCR assay was used to amplify the TCRB and TCRAD loci from a standardized amount of quality-controlled genomic DNA. Amplicons spanned the V(D)J region at a length sufficient to cover the CDR3 and identify V and J genes. The amplicons were sequenced on an Illumina platform via the commercial immunoSEQ service. Primer bias and sequencing errors were corrected as previously described, and TCRAD and TCRB definitions were based on the IMGT database. Analysis of the repertoires was done with immunoSEQ Analyzer 3.0 and VDJTools and included basic statistics, V/J segment usage, diversity estimates, rarefaction and pairwise overlap. To estimate diversity, the Chao1, ChaoE, Efron-Thisted, Shannon and inverse Simpson indices were applied, and diversity was also estimated on datasets down-sampled to the smallest sample. Repertoire overlap was assessed by strict matching of CDR3 nucleotide sequence, V gene and J gene, and clustering was done by Jaccard-based multidimensional scaling. On average, roughly 810,000 unique TCRB clonotypes were obtained from thymus samples, compared with around 78,000 from blood samples.

The chain uses TRBV7-8 and TRBJ1-6, with 7 central nucleotides matching TRBD1. The clonotype originates from a boy younger than two with a congenital heart defect. Donor details come from another sample of the same person, matched by shared clones. Sequencing was carried out using thymocytes. This receptor has the CDR3 CASSPPGQATNSPLHF. The DNA is TGTGCCAGCAGCCCCCCTGGACAGGCTACCAATTCACCCCTCCACTTT.